These T cell receptor beta chains were read from a single sample in a study of blood T cell repertoires in COVID-19. Generated by immunoSEQ multiplex PCR, the TCRdb table keeps only in-frame clones and is missing some. The table lists roughly 160,000 clones, more than 65% of them singletons. Input material: PBMCs or T cells enriched from blood (not recorded which). These receptors came from a man aged 50-60 years who had recovered from COVID-19. Each CDR3 is given with its conserved first and last residue. Fields, in order: D gene, V gene, J gene, clone size, CDR3 protein, CDR3 DNA. The D gene is left open where the match is weak. Clone size is not always given. Where it is, it says once, few, many or a class for expanded clones.

d_gene: TRBD1
v_gene: TRBV10-3
j_gene: TRBJ1-5
abundance: -
CDR3aa: CAISGTGPNQPQHF
CDR3nt: TGTGCCATCAGTGGGACAGGACCCAATCAGCCCCAGCATTTT

d_gene: -
v_gene: TRBV3-1/TRBV3-2
j_gene: TRBJ2-7
abundance: -
CDR3aa: CASSQGVRNYEQYF
CDR3nt: TGTGCCAGCAGCCAAGGTGTCAGGAACTACGAGCAGTACTTC

d_gene: TRBD2
v_gene: TRBV7-3
j_gene: TRBJ2-7
abundance: -
CDR3aa: CASSLSSGSYEQYF
CDR3nt: TGTGCCAGCAGCTTAAGTAGCGGGAGCTACGAGCAGTACTTC

d_gene: TRBD1
v_gene: TRBV27
j_gene: TRBJ1-2
abundance: few
CDR3aa: CASSFRQGALNGYTF
CDR3nt: TGTGCCAGCAGTTTCCGACAGGGGGCACTGAATGGCTACACCTTC

d_gene: TRBD1
v_gene: TRBV4-1
j_gene: TRBJ1-4
abundance: -
CDR3aa: CASSQQTGRNEKLFF
CDR3nt: TGCGCCAGCAGCCAACAGACAGGGCGGAATGAAAAACTGTTTTTT

d_gene: -
v_gene: TRBV11-3
j_gene: TRBJ1-1
abundance: -
CDR3aa: CASSLGPGNTEAFF
CDR3nt: TGTGCCAGCAGCTTAGGTCCGGGGAACACTGAAGCTTTCTTT

d_gene: -
v_gene: TRBV9
j_gene: TRBJ1-3
abundance: -
CDR3aa: CASSVALHGNTIYF
CDR3nt: TGTGCCAGCAGCGTAGCGTTACATGGAAACACCATATATTTT

d_gene: TRBD2
v_gene: TRBV18
j_gene: TRBJ2-2
abundance: -
CDR3aa: CASSSSGNNGELFF
CDR3nt: TGTGCCAGCTCATCTAGCGGGAATAACGGGGAGCTGTTTTTT

d_gene: -
v_gene: TRBV5-4
j_gene: TRBJ1-4
abundance: -
CDR3aa: CASSLSGGLNEKLFF
CDR3nt: TGTGCCAGCAGCTTGTCGGGGGGCCTTAATGAAAAACTGTTTTTT

d_gene: TRBD1
v_gene: TRBV6-5
j_gene: TRBJ1-4
abundance: -
CDR3aa: CASRPTGGAGEKLFF
CDR3nt: TGTGCCAGCAGACCCACAGGGGGCGCAGGTGAAAAACTGTTTTTT

d_gene: -
v_gene: TRBV6-5
j_gene: TRBJ1-2
abundance: -
CDR3aa: CASSYRTENYGYTF
CDR3nt: TGTGCCAGCAGTTATCGGACAGAGAACTATGGCTACACCTTC

d_gene: -
v_gene: TRBV6-5
j_gene: TRBJ1-2
abundance: -
CDR3aa: CATSQGANYGYTF
CDR3nt: TGTGCCACTTCACAAGGAGCTAACTATGGCTACACCTTC

d_gene: TRBD1
v_gene: TRBV7-3
j_gene: TRBJ2-2
abundance: -
CDR3aa: CASSSQGGQGRTGELFF
CDR3nt: TGTGCCAGCAGCTCACAGGGGGGACAGGGAAGAACCGGGGAGCTGTTTTTT

d_gene: -
v_gene: TRBV28
j_gene: TRBJ2-7
abundance: -
CDR3aa: CASSRSLQGGQYF
CDR3nt: TGTGCCAGCAGTCGCTCCCTCCAAGGCGGGCAGTACTTC

d_gene: -
v_gene: TRBV12-3/TRBV12-4
j_gene: TRBJ1-4
abundance: -
CDR3aa: CASSFEFRKKLFF
CDR3nt: TGTGCCAGCAGTTTCGAGTTCAGGAAAAAACTGTTTTTT

d_gene: TRBD1
v_gene: TRBV15
j_gene: TRBJ1-2
abundance: -
CDR3aa: CATSRVGQGYYGYTF
CDR3nt: TGTGCCACCAGCAGAGTGGGACAGGGCTACTATGGCTACACCTTC

d_gene: TRBD2
v_gene: TRBV10-1
j_gene: TRBJ2-1
abundance: -
CDR3aa: CATSSGRNNEQFF
CDR3nt: TGCGCCACCTCGAGCGGGAGGAACAATGAGCAGTTCTTC

d_gene: TRBD2
v_gene: TRBV5-1
j_gene: TRBJ2-5
abundance: -
CDR3aa: CASSPRTSGGREETQYF
CDR3nt: TGCGCCAGCAGCCCCCGGACTAGCGGGGGGCGAGAAGAGACCCAGTACTTC

d_gene: TRBD1
v_gene: TRBV6-1
j_gene: TRBJ2-7
abundance: -
CDR3aa: CASSEAGTGKWGQYF
CDR3nt: TGTGCCAGCAGTGAGGCCGGGACAGGGAAATGGGGGCAGTACTTC

d_gene: -
v_gene: TRBV2
j_gene: TRBJ1-5
abundance: -
CDR3aa: CASSEGTPWGNQPQHF
CDR3nt: TGTGCCAGCAGTGAAGGGACACCTTGGGGCAATCAGCCCCAGCATTTT

d_gene: -
v_gene: TRBV19
j_gene: TRBJ1-2
abundance: -
CDR3aa: CASRRTVSYGYTF
CDR3nt: TGTGCCAGTAGGCGGACAGTCTCTTATGGCTACACCTTC

d_gene: -
v_gene: TRBV4-1
j_gene: TRBJ1-2
abundance: -
CDR3aa: CASSQDAAGKGYTF
CDR3nt: TGCGCCAGCAGCCAAGATGCCGCGGGGAAGGGCTACACCTTC

d_gene: TRBD2
v_gene: TRBV19
j_gene: TRBJ2-1
abundance: -
CDR3aa: CASSAWTSGGHNEQFF
CDR3nt: TGTGCCAGTAGTGCATGGACTAGCGGGGGGCACAATGAGCAGTTCTTC

d_gene: -
v_gene: TRBV5-1
j_gene: TRBJ2-7
abundance: -
CDR3aa: CASSLRGTYEQYF
CDR3nt: TGCGCCAGCAGCTTGCGCGGAACCTACGAGCAGTACTTC

d_gene: -
v_gene: TRBV11-3
j_gene: TRBJ1-4
abundance: -
CDR3aa: CASSLAYWRQGLEKLFF
CDR3nt: TGTGCCAGCAGCTTAGCGTATTGGCGGCAGGGGTTGGAAAAACTGTTTTTT

d_gene: -
v_gene: TRBV5-6
j_gene: TRBJ1-2
abundance: -
CDR3aa: CASSLAQPGYTF
CDR3nt: TGTGCCAGCAGCTTGGCACAGCCCGGCTACACCTTC

d_gene: TRBD1
v_gene: TRBV19
j_gene: TRBJ2-7
abundance: -
CDR3aa: CASSGTGPSYEQYF
CDR3nt: TGTGCCAGTAGTGGGACAGGCCCTTCCTACGAGCAGTACTTC

d_gene: -
v_gene: TRBV5-1
j_gene: TRBJ1-3
abundance: -
CDR3aa: CASSLERGGQGGNTIYF
CDR3nt: TGCGCCAGCAGCTTGGAACGTGGGGGCCAGGGTGGAAACACCATATATTTT

d_gene: TRBD1
v_gene: TRBV29-1
j_gene: TRBJ2-3
abundance: -
CDR3aa: CSADRVTDTQYF
CDR3nt: TGCAGCGCGGACAGGGTAACAGATACGCAGTATTTT

d_gene: -
v_gene: TRBV7-8
j_gene: TRBJ1-5
abundance: -
CDR3aa: CASSLEGYRDSNQPQHF
CDR3nt: TGTGCCAGCAGCTTAGAAGGGTACCGGGATAGCAATCAGCCCCAGCATTTT

d_gene: -
v_gene: TRBV5-1
j_gene: TRBJ2-3
abundance: -
CDR3aa: CASSFRGEDTQYF
CDR3nt: TGCGCCAGCAGCTTCCGCGGGGAAGATACGCAGTATTTT

d_gene: -
v_gene: TRBV3-1/TRBV3-2
j_gene: TRBJ2-7
abundance: -
CDR3aa: CASSQERSSYEQYF
CDR3nt: TGTGCCAGCAGCCAGGAGAGGAGCTCCTACGAGCAGTACTTC

d_gene: TRBD1
v_gene: TRBV27
j_gene: TRBJ2-1
abundance: -
CDR3aa: CASTSLRTWTGAYNEQFF
CDR3nt: TGTGCCAGCACCTCACTTAGGACCTGGACAGGTGCCTACAATGAGCAGTTCTTC

d_gene: TRBD2
v_gene: TRBV7-6
j_gene: TRBJ2-5
abundance: -
CDR3aa: CASSSRRGGKETQYF
CDR3nt: TGTGCCAGCAGCTCCCGACGGGGGGGCAAAGAGACCCAGTACTTC

d_gene: TRBD2
v_gene: TRBV6-1
j_gene: TRBJ2-1
abundance: -
CDR3aa: CASSEPTSGRSDEQFF
CDR3nt: TGTGCCAGCAGTGAACCTACTAGCGGGAGGTCCGATGAGCAGTTCTTC

d_gene: -
v_gene: TRBV4-1
j_gene: TRBJ1-1
abundance: -
CDR3aa: CASSQAPGAWGGKEAFF
CDR3nt: TGCGCCAGCAGCCAAGCCCCAGGGGCTTGGGGTGGTAAGGAAGCTTTCTTT

d_gene: -
v_gene: TRBV28
j_gene: TRBJ2-7
abundance: -
CDR3aa: CASIPRRGYEQYF
CDR3nt: TGTGCCAGCATCCCCCGACGCGGGTACGAGCAGTACTTC

d_gene: -
v_gene: TRBV6-4
j_gene: TRBJ2-3
abundance: -
CDR3aa: CASRTGPSTDTQYF
CDR3nt: TGTGCCAGCAGAACGGGTCCTAGCACAGATACGCAGTATTTT

d_gene: -
v_gene: TRBV7-9
j_gene: TRBJ1-2
abundance: -
CDR3aa: CASSLTENNYGYTF
CDR3nt: TGTGCCAGCAGCTTAACGGAGAATAACTATGGCTACACCTTC

d_gene: -
v_gene: TRBV5-1
j_gene: TRBJ1-6
abundance: -
CDR3aa: CASSLASGAGYNSPLHF
CDR3nt: TGCGCCAGCAGCTTGGCATCAGGGGCAGGCTATAATTCACCCCTCCACTTT

d_gene: -
v_gene: TRBV28
j_gene: TRBJ2-7
abundance: -
CDR3aa: CASSEAGTQTYEQYF
CDR3nt: TGTGCCAGCAGTGAGGCCGGGACACAGACCTACGAGCAGTACTTC

d_gene: -
v_gene: TRBV5-6
j_gene: TRBJ1-5
abundance: -
CDR3aa: CASSLRGPLSQPQHF
CDR3nt: TGTGCCAGCAGCTTGCGGGGTCCCTTGAGTCAGCCCCAGCATTTT

d_gene: TRBD2
v_gene: TRBV7-2
j_gene: TRBJ2-5
abundance: -
CDR3aa: CASSSLASGRETQYF
CDR3nt: TGTGCCAGCAGCAGCTTAGCTAGCGGGAGGGAGACCCAGTACTTC

d_gene: -
v_gene: TRBV29-1
j_gene: TRBJ1-2
abundance: -
CDR3aa: CSESSGAAGYTF
CDR3nt: TGCAGCGAATCTTCAGGGGCAGCTGGCTACACCTTC

d_gene: -
v_gene: TRBV5-4
j_gene: TRBJ2-2
abundance: -
CDR3aa: CASSLTQARTGELFF
CDR3nt: TGTGCCAGCAGTTTGACACAGGCCAGAACCGGGGAGCTGTTTTTT

d_gene: -
v_gene: TRBV7-9
j_gene: TRBJ1-2
abundance: -
CDR3aa: CASSLNTEYAGYTF
CDR3nt: TGTGCCAGCAGCTTAAATACAGAGTATGCCGGCTACACCTTC

d_gene: TRBD1
v_gene: TRBV9
j_gene: TRBJ1-6
abundance: -
CDR3aa: CASSFRDRENSPLHF
CDR3nt: TGTGCCAGCAGCTTCCGCGACAGGGAGAATTCACCCCTCCACTTT